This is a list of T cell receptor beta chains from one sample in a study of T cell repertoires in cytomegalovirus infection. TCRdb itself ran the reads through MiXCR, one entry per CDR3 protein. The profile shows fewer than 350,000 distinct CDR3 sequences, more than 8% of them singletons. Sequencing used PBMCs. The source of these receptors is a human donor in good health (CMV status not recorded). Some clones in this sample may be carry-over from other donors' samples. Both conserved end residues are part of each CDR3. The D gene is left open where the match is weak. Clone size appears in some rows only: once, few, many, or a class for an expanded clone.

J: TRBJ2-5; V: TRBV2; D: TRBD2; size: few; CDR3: CASSEVAGRETQYF; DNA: TGTGCCAGCAGTGAGGTAGCGGGAAGGGAGACCCAGTACTTC
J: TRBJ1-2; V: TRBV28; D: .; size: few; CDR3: CASTSRGKNYGYTF; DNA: TGTGCCAGCACCTCGAGGGGGAAAAACTATGGCTACACCTTC
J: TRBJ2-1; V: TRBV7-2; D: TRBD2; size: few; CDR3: CASSQLAGVGNEQFF; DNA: TGTGCCAGCAGTCAACTAGCGGGAGTTGGGAATGAGCAGTTCTTC
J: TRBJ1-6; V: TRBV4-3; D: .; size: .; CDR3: CASSRGASDSPLHF; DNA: TGCGCCAGCAGCCGGGGGGCATCGGATTCACCCCTCCACTTT
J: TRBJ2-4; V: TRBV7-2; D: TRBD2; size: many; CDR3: CASSLAQTGSGGAGIQYF; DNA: TGTGCCAGCAGCTTAGCACAAACCGGCAGCGGGGGGGCGGGCATTCAGTACTTC
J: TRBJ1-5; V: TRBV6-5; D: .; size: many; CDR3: CASSARTDPGASGQPQHF; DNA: TGTGCCAGCAGTGCCCGGACAGACCCTGGGGCTAGCGGTCAGCCCCAGCATTTT
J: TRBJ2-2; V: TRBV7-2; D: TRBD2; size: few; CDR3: CASSRRSSGGETGELFF; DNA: TGTGCCAGCAGCCGGCGGTCTAGCGGGGGAGAAACCGGGGAGCTGTTTTTT
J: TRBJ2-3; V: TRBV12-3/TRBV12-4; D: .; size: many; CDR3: CASSLTVWGPGTDTQYF; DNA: TGTGCCAGCAGTTTAACGGTCTGGGGCCCAGGGACAGATACGCAGTATTTT
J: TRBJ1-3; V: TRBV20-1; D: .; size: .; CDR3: CSARGDFSAQVSGNTIYF; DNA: TGCAGTGCTAGAGGGGACTTCTCAGCACAAGTCTCTGGAAACACCATATATTTT
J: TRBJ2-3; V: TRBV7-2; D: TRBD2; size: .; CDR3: CASSLTSSGGAFTDTQYF; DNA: TGTGCCAGCAGCTTAACGTCGAGCGGGGGGGCCTTTACAGATACGCAGTATTTT
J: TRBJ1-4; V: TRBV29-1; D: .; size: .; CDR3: CSVADRTTNEKLFF; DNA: TGCAGCGTTGCCGACAGAACAACTAATGAAAAACTGTTTTTT
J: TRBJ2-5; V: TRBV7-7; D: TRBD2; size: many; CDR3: CASSLAGGVETQYF; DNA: TGTGCCAGCAGCCTAGCGGGGGGCGTTGAGACCCAGTACTTC
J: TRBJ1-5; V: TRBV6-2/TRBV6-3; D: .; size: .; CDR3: CASSYRRGSPWPQHF; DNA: TGTGCCAGCAGTTATAGGAGGGGCAGCCCCTGGCCCCAGCATTTT
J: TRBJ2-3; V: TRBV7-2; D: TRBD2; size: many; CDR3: CASSPKASGDPPIPTDTQYF; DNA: TGTGCCAGCAGCCCGAAGGCTAGCGGTGATCCCCCAATTCCAACAGATACGCAGTATTTT
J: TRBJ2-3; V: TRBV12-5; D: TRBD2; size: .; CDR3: CASAQGLAGTFGTDTQYF; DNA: TGTGCTAGTGCCCAGGGACTAGCGGGGACCTTCGGCACAGATACGCAGTATTTT
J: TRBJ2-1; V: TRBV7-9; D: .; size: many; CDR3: CASSFQGNNEQFF; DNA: TGTGCCAGCAGCTTTCAGGGGAACAATGAGCAGTTCTTC
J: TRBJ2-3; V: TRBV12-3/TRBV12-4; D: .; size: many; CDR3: CASSILRGTSSVADTQYF; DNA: TGTGCCAGCAGTATCCTCCGGGGGACATCCTCGGTAGCAGATACGCAGTATTTT
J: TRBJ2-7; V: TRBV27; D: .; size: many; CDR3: CASSPLGYLWEQYF; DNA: TGTGCCAGCAGTCCATTAGGATATTTGTGGGAGCAGTACTTC
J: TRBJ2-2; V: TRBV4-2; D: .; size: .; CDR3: CASSPGLTNTGELFF; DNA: TGTGCCAGCAGCCCTGGACTAACGAACACCGGGGAGCTGTTTTTT
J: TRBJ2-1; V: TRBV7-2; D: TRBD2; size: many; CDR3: CASSSSQGLAGVNEQFF; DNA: TGTGCCAGCAGCTCTAGCCAAGGACTAGCGGGAGTCAATGAGCAGTTCTTC
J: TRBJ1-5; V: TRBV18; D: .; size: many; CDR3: CASSRGNQPQHF; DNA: TGTGCCAGCTCACGGGGCAATCAGCCCCAGCATTTT
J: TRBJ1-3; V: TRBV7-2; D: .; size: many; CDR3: CASSLGPGGSGNTIYF; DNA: TGTGCCAGCAGCTTAGGTCCAGGAGGGTCTGGAAACACCATATATTTT
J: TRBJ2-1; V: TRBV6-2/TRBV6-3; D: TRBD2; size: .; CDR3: CASSYAGRNEQFF; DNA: TGTGCCAGCAGTTACGCCGGGAGGAATGAGCAGTTCTTC
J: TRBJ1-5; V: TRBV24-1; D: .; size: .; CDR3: CATSDLGVLNQPQHF; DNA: TGTGCCACCAGTGATTTGGGTGTTCTAAATCAGCCCCAGCATTTT
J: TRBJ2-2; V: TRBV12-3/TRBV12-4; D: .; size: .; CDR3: CAFQTPLSNTGELFF; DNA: TGTGCCTTTCAGACCCCCCTTTCGAACACCGGGGAGCTGTTTTTT
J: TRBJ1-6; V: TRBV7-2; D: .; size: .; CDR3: CASSPTRSSPLHF; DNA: TGTGCCAGCAGCCCCACCCGGAGTTCACCCCTCCACTTT
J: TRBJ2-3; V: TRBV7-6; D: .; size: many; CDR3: CASSLGVMVADTQYF; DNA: TGTGCCAGCAGCTTAGGGGTCATGGTGGCAGATACGCAGTATTTT
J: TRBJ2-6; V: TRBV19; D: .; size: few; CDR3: CASIRNSGANVLTF; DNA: TGTGCCAGTATCAGGAACTCTGGGGCCAACGTCCTGACTTTC
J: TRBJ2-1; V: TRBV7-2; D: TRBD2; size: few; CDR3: CASSRGTSGFYNEQFF; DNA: TGTGCCAGCAGCAGAGGGACTAGCGGGTTTTACAATGAGCAGTTCTTC
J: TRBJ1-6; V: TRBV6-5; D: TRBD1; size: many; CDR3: CASSYGGTGISKNSPLHF; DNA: TGTGCCAGCAGTTACGGTGGGACAGGGATCAGTAAAAACTCACCCCTCCACTTT
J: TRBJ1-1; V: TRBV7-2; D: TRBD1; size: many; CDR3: CASSLAWTGGDEAFF; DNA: TGTGCCAGCAGCTTAGCCTGGACAGGGGGCGATGAAGCTTTCTTT
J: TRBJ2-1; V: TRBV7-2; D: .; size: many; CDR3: CASSLPTRYNEQFF; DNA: TGTGCCAGCAGCTTACCAACTCGCTACAATGAGCAGTTCTTC
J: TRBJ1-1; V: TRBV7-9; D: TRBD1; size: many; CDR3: CASSPRFFGQGGSSNTEAFF; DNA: TGTGCCAGCAGCCCAAGGTTTTTCGGACAGGGGGGTTCATCGAACACTGAAGCTTTCTTT
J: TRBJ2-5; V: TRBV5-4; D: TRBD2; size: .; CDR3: CASSEKPGGQETEYF; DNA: TGTGCCAGCAGCGAAAAGCCGGGGGGGCAAGAGACCGAGTACTTC
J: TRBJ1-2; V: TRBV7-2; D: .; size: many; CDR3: CASSLEGSANYGYTF; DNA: TGTGCCAGCAGCTTAGAGGGTTCGGCTAACTATGGCTACACCTTC
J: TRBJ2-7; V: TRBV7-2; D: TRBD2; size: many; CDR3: CASSPAGTSYEQYF; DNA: TGTGCCAGCAGCCCCGCCGGGACTAGCTACGAGCAGTACTTC